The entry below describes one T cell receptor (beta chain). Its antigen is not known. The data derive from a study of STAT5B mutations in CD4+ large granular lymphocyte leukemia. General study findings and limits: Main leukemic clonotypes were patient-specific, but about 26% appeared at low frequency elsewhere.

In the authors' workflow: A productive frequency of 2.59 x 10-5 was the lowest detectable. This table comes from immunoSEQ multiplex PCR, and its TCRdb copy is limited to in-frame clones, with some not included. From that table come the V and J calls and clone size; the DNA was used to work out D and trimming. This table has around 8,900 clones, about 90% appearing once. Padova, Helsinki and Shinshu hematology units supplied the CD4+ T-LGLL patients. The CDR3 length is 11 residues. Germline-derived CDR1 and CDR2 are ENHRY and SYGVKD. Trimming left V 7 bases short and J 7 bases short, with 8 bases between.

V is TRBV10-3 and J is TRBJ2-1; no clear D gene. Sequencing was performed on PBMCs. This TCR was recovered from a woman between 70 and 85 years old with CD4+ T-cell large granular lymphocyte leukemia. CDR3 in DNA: TGTGCCATCACCTCCGGGAATGAGCAGTTCTTC. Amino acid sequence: CAITSGNEQFF.